A selection of T cell receptor beta chains follows, all from one sample in a study of CD8+ T cells in alopecia areata. TCRdb's copy holds only in-frame clones and misses some; the assay was immunoSEQ multiplex PCR. This sample has 180,000 or so clones; about three fifths occur once, and the top ten carry 5.5%. The input for sequencing was CD4+ T cells sorted from blood, taken at week 24, from a patient treated with tofacitinib. The receptors shown here come from a human donor with alopecia areata. Each CDR3 is given with its conserved first and last residue. The D gene is left open where the match is weak. Not all rows give a size; the values are once, few, many and, for expanded clones, a class.

cdr3_nt,cdr3_aa,d_call,j_call,v_call,clone_size
TGTGCCAGCAGCTCACGTCTAGCGGGAGTGTACAATGAGCAGTTCTTC,CASSSRLAGVYNEQFF,TRBD2,TRBJ2-1,TRBV7-2,NA
TGTGCCAGTAGTGAGGGGGTCAATCAGCCCCAGCATTTT,CASSEGVNQPQHF,NA,TRBJ1-5,TRBV19,NA
TGCGCCAGCAGCTTAAGGGCCAGCGGGGTCCTCTCCTACAATGAGCAGTTCTTC,CASSLRASGVLSYNEQFF,TRBD2,TRBJ2-1,TRBV4-1,NA
TGTGCCAGCAGCCCACCCTTAGGACTGTCGTATACGCAGTATTTT,CASSPPLGLSYTQYF,NA,TRBJ2-3,TRBV7-9,NA
TGTGCCACCAGCAGGTCCGGGGTGTGGAATGAGCAGTTCTTC,CATSRSGVWNEQFF,NA,TRBJ2-1,TRBV15,NA
TGTGCCAGCAGCCCCAGGCGGGACAGGGACGAGCAGTACTTC,CASSPRRDRDEQYF,TRBD1,TRBJ2-7,TRBV9,NA
TGTGCCAGCAGCTTAGTTCTCCGGGGTGGGAGCACAGATACGCAGTATTTT,CASSLVLRGGSTDTQYF,NA,TRBJ2-3,TRBV7-2,NA
TGTGCCAGCAGCTTGGTACCCCAGGGAAGCAACACTGAAGCTTTCTTT,CASSLVPQGSNTEAFF,NA,TRBJ1-1,TRBV5-6,NA
TGTGCCAGCAGACGTGGACAGGGACATTCAGATACGCAGTATTTT,CASRRGQGHSDTQYF,TRBD1,TRBJ2-3,TRBV7-2,NA
TGTGCCAGCAGTGCGATTAGCGGGGGAAATGAGCAGTTCTTC,CASSAISGGNEQFF,TRBD2,TRBJ2-1,TRBV2,NA
TGTGCCAGCAGGCGACAAGAGACCCAGTACTTC,CASRRQETQYF,NA,TRBJ2-5,TRBV7-9,once
TGTGCCAGCAGCTTGGGACAAGCGGGGACCCAAGAGACCCAGTACTTC,CASSLGQAGTQETQYF,TRBD2,TRBJ2-5,TRBV5-4,NA
TGCGCCAGCAGCCAAGAGGGTCGGAGGGGGTCAGAGACCCAGTACTTC,CASSQEGRRGSETQYF,NA,TRBJ2-5,TRBV4-3,few
TGTGCCAGCACCGGACAGGGGAATAGCAATCAGCCCCAGCATTTT,CASTGQGNSNQPQHF,TRBD1,TRBJ1-5,TRBV2,NA
TGTGCCAGAATGGACAGTCAAGAGACCCAGTACTTC,CARMDSQETQYF,NA,TRBJ2-5,TRBV19,NA
TGCGCCAGCACCGACAGCACTGAAGCTTTCTTT,CASTDSTEAFF,NA,TRBJ1-1,TRBV5-1,NA
TGTGCCAGCAGTCAAGCCGGCGAGACCCAGTACTTC,CASSQAGETQYF,NA,TRBJ2-5,TRBV9,NA
TGTGCCAGCAGCCCTCGACAGTCAGCTAACTATGGCTACACCTTC,CASSPRQSANYGYTF,NA,TRBJ1-2,TRBV11-2,NA
TGTGCCAGCAGTGTCAGAGGGGACAACTCCTACGAGCAGTACTTC,CASSVRGDNSYEQYF,NA,TRBJ2-7,TRBV2,few
TGCGCCAGCAGCCAACCTCCCGAGGGCATTCAGTACTTC,CASSQPPEGIQYF,NA,TRBJ2-4,TRBV4-3,few
TGTGCCAGCAGCTTGGACAGGGGGCGGGCCGGGGAGCTGTTTTTT,CASSLDRGRAGELFF,TRBD1,TRBJ2-2,TRBV5-6,NA
TGTGCCAGCAGCGTAGGGGGGCAAGAGACCCAGTACTTC,CASSVGGQETQYF,NA,TRBJ2-5,TRBV9,once
TGCAGCGTTGGGCAGGGACATGGCTACACCTTC,CSVGQGHGYTF,NA,TRBJ1-2,TRBV29-1,NA
TGTGCCTGGAGTGTTCTCGGGGTGTACACTGAAGCTTTCTTT,CAWSVLGVYTEAFF,NA,TRBJ1-1,TRBV30,NA
TGTGCCGTTGCCGGGACAGGAGGTAATCAGCCCCAGCATTTT,CAVAGTGGNQPQHF,TRBD1,TRBJ1-5,TRBV10-3,few
TGTGCCAGCAGCGTTAGGCAGGCCAACGAGCAGTACTTC,CASSVRQANEQYF,NA,TRBJ2-7,TRBV7-2,NA
TGTGCCAGCAGCTTGGTGACGGTTTCCCGCGAGCAGTACTTC,CASSLVTVSREQYF,NA,TRBJ2-7,TRBV5-6,NA
TGCAGCACCTGGGTGGGCTTCACAGATACGCAGTATTTT,CSTWVGFTDTQYF,NA,TRBJ2-3,TRBV29-1,NA
TGTGCCAGCAGTGAACAGGCCTACAATGAGCAGTTCTTC,CASSEQAYNEQFF,NA,TRBJ2-1,TRBV2,NA
TGTGCCAGCAGCCAAGTCTCTCCGGGGGACACAGATACGCAGTATTTT,CASSQVSPGDTDTQYF,NA,TRBJ2-3,TRBV5-4,few
TGTGCCAGCAGCAGAGAATACCGGGCTACCGGTCAGGCTGAAGCTTTCTTT,CASSREYRATGQAEAFF,NA,TRBJ1-1,TRBV5-6,NA
TGTGCCAGCAGCTTAGGTAGCGGGAGCCAAGAGACCCAGTACTTC,CASSLGSGSQETQYF,TRBD2,TRBJ2-5,TRBV7-9,NA
TGTGCCAGCACTCTTAGCCACCAGGCGGGTCAGCCCCAGCATTTT,CASTLSHQAGQPQHF,NA,TRBJ1-5,TRBV27,NA
TGCAGCGTTGATGCGCAGCACTCCTACGAGCAGTACTTC,CSVDAQHSYEQYF,NA,TRBJ2-7,TRBV29-1,NA
TGCAGCGTTGGGCTAGCGGGGAGCACAGATACGCAGTATTTT,CSVGLAGSTDTQYF,TRBD2,TRBJ2-3,TRBV29-1,NA
TGCAGCGCTACGATGGCAACTAATGAAAAACTGTTTTTT,CSATMATNEKLFF,NA,TRBJ1-4,TRBV29-1,NA
TGCAGCGTCCCCCACCCCACAGATACGCAGTATTTT,CSVPHPTDTQYF,NA,TRBJ2-3,TRBV29-1,few
TGTGCCAGCAGCTTAGCGCAAGGCTACACCTTC,CASSLAQGYTF,NA,TRBJ1-2,TRBV7-9,once
TGTGCCAGCAGCTTAACTAGCGGGGGAGAGCAGTACTTC,CASSLTSGGEQYF,TRBD2,TRBJ2-7,TRBV7-2,NA
TGTGCCAGCAGCTTGGCCCCGAGGAATGAGCAGTTCTTC,CASSLAPRNEQFF,NA,TRBJ2-1,TRBV7-9,NA
TGTGCCAGCTCACCAAGGACAGGGTACGAGCAGTACTTC,CASSPRTGYEQYF,TRBD1,TRBJ2-7,TRBV18,few
TGCGCCAGCAGCTTGGATCTCAATGAAGCTTTCTTT,CASSLDLNEAFF,NA,TRBJ1-1,TRBV5-1,NA
TGTGCCAGCAGCCCCATAAGATCCGGGACAGAGACCTACACCTTC,CASSPIRSGTETYTF,TRBD1,TRBJ1-2,TRBV7-9,NA
TGTGCCAGCAGCTCACGACAGGGCCGGCGAGAGCAGTACTTC,CASSSRQGRREQYF,TRBD1,TRBJ2-7,TRBV13,NA
TGTGCCAGCAAGAGGGACCGTAGCGAGGAAAAACTGTTTTTT,CASKRDRSEEKLFF,NA,TRBJ1-4,TRBV2,NA
TGTGCCAGCAGTTTCGGCCCAGTCCCCGAGACCCAGTACTTC,CASSFGPVPETQYF,NA,TRBJ2-5,TRBV27,NA
TGCGCCAGCAGCCCGATAGGAGGCAGCCTCTCTGGGGCCAACGTCCTGACTTTC,CASSPIGGSLSGANVLTF,NA,TRBJ2-6,TRBV4-1,few
TGTGCCAGCAGCTTGTATGGGGTTGGCACAGATACGCAGTATTTT,CASSLYGVGTDTQYF,NA,TRBJ2-3,TRBV7-2,NA
TGTGCCAGCAGTTCCGGGGCCAACGTCCTGACTTTC,CASSSGANVLTF,NA,TRBJ2-6,TRBV6-5,NA
TGTGCCAGCAGCCTCTACAGTGGATCTGGCTACACCTTC,CASSLYSGSGYTF,NA,TRBJ1-2,TRBV28,few
TGTGCCAGCAGCCCCTGGGACAGGGGGAAGGGGGAGCTGTTTTTT,CASSPWDRGKGELFF,TRBD1,TRBJ2-2,TRBV5-4,NA
TGTGCCAGCAGCTTGGTAAGGGGCACAGGCTCATATGGCTACACCTTC,CASSLVRGTGSYGYTF,NA,TRBJ1-2,TRBV5-4,NA
TGCGCCAGCAGTCAATTGGGGGGGGTGACGACAGCTGCTGCGCACGAGCAGTACTTC,CASSQLGGVTTAAAHEQYF,TRBD2,TRBJ2-7,TRBV23-1,NA